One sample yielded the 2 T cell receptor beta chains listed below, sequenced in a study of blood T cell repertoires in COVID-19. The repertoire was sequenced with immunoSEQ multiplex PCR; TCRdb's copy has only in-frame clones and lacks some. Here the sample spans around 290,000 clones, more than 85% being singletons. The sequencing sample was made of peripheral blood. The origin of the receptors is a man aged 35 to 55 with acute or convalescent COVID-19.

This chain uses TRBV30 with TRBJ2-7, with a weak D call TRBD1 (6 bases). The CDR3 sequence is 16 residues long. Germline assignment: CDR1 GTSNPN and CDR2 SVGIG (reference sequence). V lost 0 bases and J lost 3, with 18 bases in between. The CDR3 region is CAWSVPPLRGFYEQYF. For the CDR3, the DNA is TGTGCCTGGAGTGTCCCCCCCCTCAGGGGTTTCTACGAGCAGTACTTC. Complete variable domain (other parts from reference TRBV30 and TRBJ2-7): SQTIHQWPATLVQPVGSPLSLECTVEGTSNPNLYWYRQAAGRGLQLLFYSVGIGQISSEVPQNLSASRPQDRQFILSSKKLLLSDSGFYLCAWSVPPLRGFYEQYFGPGTRLTVT.

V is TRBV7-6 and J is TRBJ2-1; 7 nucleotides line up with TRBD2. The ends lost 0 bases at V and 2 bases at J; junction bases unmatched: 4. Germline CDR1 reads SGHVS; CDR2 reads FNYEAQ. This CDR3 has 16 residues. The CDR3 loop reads CASSLAWGGTYNEQFF. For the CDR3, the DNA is TGTGCCAGCAGCTTAGCGTGGGGAGGGACCTACAATGAGCAGTTCTTC.